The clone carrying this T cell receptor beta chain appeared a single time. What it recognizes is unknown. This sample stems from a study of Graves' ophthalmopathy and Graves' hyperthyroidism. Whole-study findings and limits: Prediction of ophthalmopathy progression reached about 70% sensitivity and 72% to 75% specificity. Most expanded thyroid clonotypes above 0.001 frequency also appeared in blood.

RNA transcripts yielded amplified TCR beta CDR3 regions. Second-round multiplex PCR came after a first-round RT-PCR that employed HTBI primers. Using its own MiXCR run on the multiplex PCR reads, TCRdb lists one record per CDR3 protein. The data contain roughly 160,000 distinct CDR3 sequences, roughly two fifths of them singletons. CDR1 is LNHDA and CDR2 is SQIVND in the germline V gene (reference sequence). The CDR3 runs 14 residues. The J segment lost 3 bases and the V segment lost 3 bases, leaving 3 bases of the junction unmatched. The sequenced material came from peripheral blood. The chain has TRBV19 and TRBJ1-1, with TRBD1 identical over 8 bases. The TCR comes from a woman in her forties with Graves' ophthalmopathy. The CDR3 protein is CASSITGGDTEAFF. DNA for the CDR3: TGTGCCAGTAGTATCACAGGGGGGGACACTGAAGCTTTCTTT.